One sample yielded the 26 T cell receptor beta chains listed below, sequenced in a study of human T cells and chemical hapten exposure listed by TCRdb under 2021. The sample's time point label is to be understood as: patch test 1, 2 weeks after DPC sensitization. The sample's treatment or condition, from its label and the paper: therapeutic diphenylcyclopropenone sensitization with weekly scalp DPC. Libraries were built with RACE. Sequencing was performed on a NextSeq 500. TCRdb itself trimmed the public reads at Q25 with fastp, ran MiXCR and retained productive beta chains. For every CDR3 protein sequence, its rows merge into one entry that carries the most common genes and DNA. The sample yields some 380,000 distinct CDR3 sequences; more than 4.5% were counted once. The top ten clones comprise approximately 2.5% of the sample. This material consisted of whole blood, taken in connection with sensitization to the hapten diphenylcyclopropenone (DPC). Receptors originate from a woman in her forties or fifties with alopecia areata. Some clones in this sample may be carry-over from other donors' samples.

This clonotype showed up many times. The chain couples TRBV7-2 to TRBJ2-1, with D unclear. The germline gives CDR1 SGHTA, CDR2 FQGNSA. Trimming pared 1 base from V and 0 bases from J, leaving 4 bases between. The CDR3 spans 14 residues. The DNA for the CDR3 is TGTGCCAGCAGCTTAGACGGCTCCTACAATGAGCAGTTCTTC. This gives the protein CASSLDGSYNEQFF.

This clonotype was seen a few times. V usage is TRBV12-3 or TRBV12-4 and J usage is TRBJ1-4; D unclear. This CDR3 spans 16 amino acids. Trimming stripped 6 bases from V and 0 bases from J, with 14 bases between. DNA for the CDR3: TGTGCCAGCAGCCTGGGTTGGGAGACAACTAATGAAAAACTGTTTTTT. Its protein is CASSLGWETTNEKLFF.

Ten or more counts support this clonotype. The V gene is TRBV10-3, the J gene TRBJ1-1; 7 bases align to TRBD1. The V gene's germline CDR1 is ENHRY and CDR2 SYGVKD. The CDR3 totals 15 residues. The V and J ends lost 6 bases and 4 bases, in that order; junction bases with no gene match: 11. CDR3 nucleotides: TGTGCCATCAGGGAGGGGACAGAAGGCTCCACTGAAGCTTTCTTT. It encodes CAIREGTEGSTEAFF.

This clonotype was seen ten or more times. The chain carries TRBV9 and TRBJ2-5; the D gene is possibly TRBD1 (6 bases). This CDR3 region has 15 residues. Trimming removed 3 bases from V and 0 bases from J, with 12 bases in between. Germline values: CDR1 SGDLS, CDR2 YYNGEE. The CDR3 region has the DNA TGTGCCAGCAGCGCAGGACAGATGTACCAAGAGACCCAGTACTTC. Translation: CASSAGQMYQETQYF.

The CDR3: CASSQDLASSYNEQFF. CDR3 bases: TGTGCCAGCAGCCAAGATTTAGCAAGCTCCTACAATGAGCAGTTCTTC. The gene calls are TRBV3-1 and TRBJ2-1; D gene ambiguous. Germline V lookup: CDR1 LGHDT, CDR2 YNNKEL (reference sequence). V dropped 0 bases and J dropped 0 bases, with 9 bases sitting between them. The CDR3 is made up of 16 amino acids.

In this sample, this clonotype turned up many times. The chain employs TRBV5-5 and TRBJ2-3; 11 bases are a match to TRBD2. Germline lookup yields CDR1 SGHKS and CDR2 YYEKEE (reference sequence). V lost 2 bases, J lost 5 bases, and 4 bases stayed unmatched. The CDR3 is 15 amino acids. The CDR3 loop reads CASSFLAGGIDTQYF. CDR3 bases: TGTGCCAGCAGCTTTCTAGCGGGAGGAATAGATACGCAGTATTTT. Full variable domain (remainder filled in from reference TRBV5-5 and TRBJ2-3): DAGVTQSPTHLIKTRGQQVTLRCSPISGHKSVSWYQQVLGQGPQFIFQYYEKEERGRGNFPDRFSARQFPNYSSELNVNALLLGDSALYLCASSFLAGGIDTQYFGPGTRLTVL.

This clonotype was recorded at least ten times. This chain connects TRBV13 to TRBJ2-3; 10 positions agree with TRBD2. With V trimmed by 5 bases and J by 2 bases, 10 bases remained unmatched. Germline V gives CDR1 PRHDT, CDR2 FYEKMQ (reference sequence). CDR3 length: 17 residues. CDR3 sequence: CASSPREAGGPTDTQYF. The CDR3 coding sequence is TGTGCCAGCAGCCCCCGGGAAGCGGGGGGGCCCACAGATACGCAGTATTTT. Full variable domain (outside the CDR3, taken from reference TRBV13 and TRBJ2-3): AAGVIQSPRHLIKEKRETATLKCYPIPRHDTVYWYQQGPGQDPQFLISFYEKMQSDKGSIPDRFSAQQFSDYHSELNMSSLELGDSALYFCASSPREAGGPTDTQYFGPGTRLTVL.

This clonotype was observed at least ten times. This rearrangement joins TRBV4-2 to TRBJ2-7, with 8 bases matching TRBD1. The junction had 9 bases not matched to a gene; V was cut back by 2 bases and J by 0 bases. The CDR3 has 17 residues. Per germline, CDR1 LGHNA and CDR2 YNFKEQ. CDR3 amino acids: CASSQLTGTGSSYEQYF. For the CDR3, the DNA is TGTGCCAGCAGCCAATTAACCGGGACAGGTTCCTCCTACGAGCAGTACTTC.

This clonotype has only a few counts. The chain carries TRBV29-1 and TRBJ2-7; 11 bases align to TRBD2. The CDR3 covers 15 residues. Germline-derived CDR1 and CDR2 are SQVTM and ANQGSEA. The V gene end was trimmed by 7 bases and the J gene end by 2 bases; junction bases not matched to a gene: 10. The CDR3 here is CSALLPGLAAYEQYF. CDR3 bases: TGCAGCGCCCTTCTTCCGGGACTAGCGGCCTACGAGCAGTACTTC.

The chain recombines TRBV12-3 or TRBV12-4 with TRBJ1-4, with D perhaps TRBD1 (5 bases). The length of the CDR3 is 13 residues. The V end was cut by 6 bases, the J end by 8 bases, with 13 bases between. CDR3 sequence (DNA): TGTGCCAGCAGGCCCAGGACAAGCGAAAAACTGTTTTTT. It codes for CASRPRTSEKLFF.

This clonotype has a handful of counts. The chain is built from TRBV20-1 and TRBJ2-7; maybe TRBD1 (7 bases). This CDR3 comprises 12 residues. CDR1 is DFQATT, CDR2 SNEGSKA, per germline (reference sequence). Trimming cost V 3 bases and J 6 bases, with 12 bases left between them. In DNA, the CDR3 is TGCAGTGCTAGTGGAGGGGGCGGCGAGCAGTACTTC. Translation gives CSASGGGGEQYF.

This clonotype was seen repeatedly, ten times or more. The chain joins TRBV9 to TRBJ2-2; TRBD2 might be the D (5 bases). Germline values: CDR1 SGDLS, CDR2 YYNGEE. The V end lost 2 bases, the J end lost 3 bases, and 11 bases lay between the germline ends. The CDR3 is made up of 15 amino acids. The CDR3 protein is CASSVRTGYTGELFF. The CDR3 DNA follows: TGTGCCAGCAGCGTTAGGACGGGGTACACCGGGGAGCTGTTTTTT.

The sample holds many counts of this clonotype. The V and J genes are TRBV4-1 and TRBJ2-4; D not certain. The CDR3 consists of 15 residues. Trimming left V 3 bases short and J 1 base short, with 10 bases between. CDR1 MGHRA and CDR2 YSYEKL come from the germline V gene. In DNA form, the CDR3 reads TGCGCCAGCAGCCACGGCGTTGCGGCCAAAAACATTCAGTACTTC. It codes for CASSHGVAAKNIQYF.

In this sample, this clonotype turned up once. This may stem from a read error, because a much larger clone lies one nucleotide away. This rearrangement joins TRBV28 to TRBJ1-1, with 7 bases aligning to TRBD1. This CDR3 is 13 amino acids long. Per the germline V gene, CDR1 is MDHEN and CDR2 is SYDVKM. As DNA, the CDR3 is TGTACCAGCAACCTAGACAGGGTCGCTGAAGCTTTCTTT. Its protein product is CTSNLDRVAEAFF.

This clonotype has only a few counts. In nucleotides, the CDR3 is TGTGCCAGCAGCGAAAGCGGGCAGGTCGCAAAACTGTTTTTT. It is translated as CASSESGQVAKLFF. The chain joins TRBV7-9 to TRBJ1-4; unclear D gene. Germline loops: CDR1 SEHNR, CDR2 FQNEAQ (reference sequence). CDR3 length equals 14 residues. V shed 5 bases and J shed 10 bases, with 17 bases lying between them.

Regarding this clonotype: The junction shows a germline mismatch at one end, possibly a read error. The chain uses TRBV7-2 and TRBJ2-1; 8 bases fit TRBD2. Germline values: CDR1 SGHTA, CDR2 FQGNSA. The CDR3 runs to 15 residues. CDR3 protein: CPSSLTAGGYNEQFF. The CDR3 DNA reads TGTCCCAGCAGCTTAACCGCGGGAGGCTACAATGAGCAGTTCTTC. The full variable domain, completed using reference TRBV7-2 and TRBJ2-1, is GAGVSQSPSNKVTEKGKDVELRCDPISGHTALYWYRQSLGQGLEFLIYFQGNSAPDKSGLPSDRFSAERTGGSVSTLTIQRTQQEDSAVYLCPSSLTAGGYNEQFFGPGTRLTVL.

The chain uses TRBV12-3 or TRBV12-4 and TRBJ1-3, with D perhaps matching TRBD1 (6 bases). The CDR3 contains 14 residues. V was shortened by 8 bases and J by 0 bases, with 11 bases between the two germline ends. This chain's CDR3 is CASENRDSGNTIYF. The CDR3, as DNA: TGTGCCAGCGAAAACAGGGACTCTGGAAACACCATATATTTT.

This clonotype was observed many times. The CDR3 nucleotides are TGTGCCAGCAGGGTCCCGGGTATGGGGACTGAAGCTTTCTTT. It yields the protein CASRVPGMGTEAFF. V and J are TRBV12-3 or TRBV12-4 and TRBJ1-1; D gene unclear. V lost 6 bases to trimming and J lost 5 bases, with 16 bases between them. The CDR3 loop spans 14 amino acids.

CDR3 loop: CASSRTSGGSSSYNEQFF. DNA of the CDR3: TGTGCCAGCTCCAGGACTAGCGGGGGGTCTAGCTCCTACAATGAGCAGTTCTTC. The V gene is TRBV18, the J gene TRBJ2-1; 14 nucleotides line up with TRBD2. This CDR3 is built from 18 residues. Germline CDR1 is KGHSH and CDR2 is LQKENI. V lost 6 bases to trimming and J lost 0 bases; unmatched junction nucleotides: 7.

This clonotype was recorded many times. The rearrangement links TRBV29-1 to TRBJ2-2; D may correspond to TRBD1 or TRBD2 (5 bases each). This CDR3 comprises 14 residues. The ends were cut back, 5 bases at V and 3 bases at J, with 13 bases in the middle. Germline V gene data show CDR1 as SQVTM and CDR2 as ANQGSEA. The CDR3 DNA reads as TGCAGCGTTTTGGGGGTAGTGGACACCGGGGAGCTGTTTTTT. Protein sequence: CSVLGVVDTGELFF.

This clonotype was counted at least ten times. This CDR3 reads CASSVSGQGYNEQFF. As DNA, the CDR3 is TGTGCCAGCAGCGTGTCGGGACAGGGGTACAATGAGCAGTTCTTC. The V and J genes are TRBV9 and TRBJ2-1; the match to TRBD1 covers 10 bases. CDR1 is SGDLS and CDR2 is YYNGEE in the germline V gene. The CDR3 runs to 15 residues. V gave up 2 bases and J gave up 4 bases; unmatched junction bases: 3.

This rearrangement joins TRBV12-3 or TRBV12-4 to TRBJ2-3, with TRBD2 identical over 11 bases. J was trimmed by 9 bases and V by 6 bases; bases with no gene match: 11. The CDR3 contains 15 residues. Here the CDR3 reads CASSIAGTSGTTQYF. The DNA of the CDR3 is TGTGCCAGCAGCATTGCCGGGACTAGCGGAACAACGCAGTATTTT.

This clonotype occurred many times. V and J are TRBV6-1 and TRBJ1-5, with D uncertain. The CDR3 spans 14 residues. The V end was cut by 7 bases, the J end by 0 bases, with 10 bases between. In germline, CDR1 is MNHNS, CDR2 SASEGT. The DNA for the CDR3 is TGTGCCAGCATGGTAGGATATAGCAATCAGCCCCAGCATTTT. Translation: CASMVGYSNQPQHF.

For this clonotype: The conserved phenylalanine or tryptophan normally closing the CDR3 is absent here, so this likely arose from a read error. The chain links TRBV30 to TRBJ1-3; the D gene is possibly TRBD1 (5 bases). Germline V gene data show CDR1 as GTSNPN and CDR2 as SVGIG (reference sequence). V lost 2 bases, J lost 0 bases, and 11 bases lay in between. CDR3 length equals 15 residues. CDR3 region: CAWSRDSGSGNTIYL. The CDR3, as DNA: TGTGCCTGGAGTCGGGACTCTGGCTCTGGAAACACCATATATCTT.

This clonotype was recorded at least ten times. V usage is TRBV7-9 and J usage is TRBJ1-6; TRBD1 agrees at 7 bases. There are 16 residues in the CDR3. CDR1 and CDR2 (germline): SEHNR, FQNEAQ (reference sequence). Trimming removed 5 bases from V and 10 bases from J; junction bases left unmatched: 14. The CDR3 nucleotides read TGTGCCAGCAGCCCACCCCTGACAGGGATAGGCTCACCCCTCCACTTT. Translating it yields CASSPPLTGIGSPLHF.

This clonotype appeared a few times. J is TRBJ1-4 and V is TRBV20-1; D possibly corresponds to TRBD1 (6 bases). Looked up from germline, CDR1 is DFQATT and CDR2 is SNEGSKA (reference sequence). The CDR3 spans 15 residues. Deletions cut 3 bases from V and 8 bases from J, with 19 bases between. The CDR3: CSASLLQGRDEKLFF. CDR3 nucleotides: TGCAGTGCTAGCCTTCTACAGGGAAGAGACGAAAAACTGTTTTTT.